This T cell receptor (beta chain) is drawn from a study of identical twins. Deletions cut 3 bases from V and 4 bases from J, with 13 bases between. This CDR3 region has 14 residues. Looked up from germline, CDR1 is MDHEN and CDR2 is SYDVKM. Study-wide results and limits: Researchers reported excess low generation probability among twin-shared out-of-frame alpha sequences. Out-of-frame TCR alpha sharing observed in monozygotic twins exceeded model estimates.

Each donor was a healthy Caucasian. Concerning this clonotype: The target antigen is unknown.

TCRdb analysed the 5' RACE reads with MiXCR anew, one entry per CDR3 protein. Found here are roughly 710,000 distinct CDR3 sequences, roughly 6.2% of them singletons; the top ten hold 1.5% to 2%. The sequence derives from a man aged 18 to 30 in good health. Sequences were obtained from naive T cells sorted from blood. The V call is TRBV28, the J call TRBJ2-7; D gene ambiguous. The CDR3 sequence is CASSFGTIPYEQYF. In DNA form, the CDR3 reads TGTGCCAGCAGTTTCGGAACAATCCCTTACGAGCAGTACTTC.